These T cell receptor beta chains were read from a single sample in a study of blood T cell repertoires in COVID-19. Some clones are missing from TCRdb's copy, which holds only in-frame ones; the method was immunoSEQ multiplex PCR. The sample records 130,000 to 150,000 clones, roughly 88% being singletons. The sample taken for sequencing was peripheral blood. These receptor sequences come from a woman in her sixties or seventies with COVID-19, enrolled during active disease. Each CDR3 is given with its conserved first and last residue.

cdr3_aa: CASTDRDLNTEAFF
v_call: TRBV2
j_call: TRBJ1-1

cdr3_aa: CSVDGQWDYGYTF
v_call: TRBV29-1
j_call: TRBJ1-2

cdr3_aa: CASSRSGDETQYF
v_call: TRBV7-9
j_call: TRBJ2-5

cdr3_aa: CASSPFDYRVQHGYTF
v_call: TRBV7-9
j_call: TRBJ1-2

cdr3_aa: CATSDSRTGTPYGYTF
v_call: TRBV24-1
j_call: TRBJ1-2

cdr3_aa: CASSQDYKASGGFLYNEQFF
v_call: TRBV4-2
j_call: TRBJ2-1

cdr3_aa: CASSARTYNEQFF
v_call: TRBV11-2
j_call: TRBJ2-1

cdr3_aa: CASSLARSADTQYF
v_call: TRBV5-1
j_call: TRBJ2-3

cdr3_aa: CASSARLAGNEQFF
v_call: TRBV11-2
j_call: TRBJ2-1

cdr3_aa: CASSLSLGQDGYTF
v_call: TRBV11-2
j_call: TRBJ1-2

cdr3_aa: CASSPHFSNGYTF
v_call: TRBV7-2
j_call: TRBJ1-2